The sample holds many counts of the clone carrying this T cell receptor beta chain. No antigen is known for it. In germline, CDR1 is DFQATT, CDR2 SNEGSKA (reference sequence). V dropped 6 bases and J dropped 7 bases, with 12 bases sitting between them. There are 11 residues in the CDR3. This sample is part of a study of neurological immune-mediated disorders. Volunteers at a blood bank in Maryland, USA, were the healthy controls. 5'RACE with 10-nucleotide random UMIs produced the cDNA. TCRdb analysed the 5' RACE reads with MiXCR anew, one entry per CDR3 protein. The table has roughly 56,000 distinct CDR3 sequences, about an eighth seen once; the top ten hold 1.5% to 2%. Study observations and caveats: Among expanded clones, no CDR3 amino acid sequences were shared across subjects, a pattern suggesting private repertoires in all groups. Multiple sclerosis patients had less TCR clonal expansion than even healthy controls, unlike HTLV-1-associated myelopathy.

The sequenced sample consisted of PBMCs. This rearrangement joins TRBV20-1 to TRBJ1-1; maybe TRBD1 (6 bases). The TCR was taken from a man between 60 and 75 years old in good health. This chain's CDR3 is CSAAGALEAFF. CDR3 sequence (DNA): TGCAGTGCCGCGGGGGCCCTTGAAGCTTTCTTT.